Shown below are 9 T cell receptor beta chains from a single sample sequenced in a study of blood T cell repertoires in COVID-19. TCRdb keeps only in-frame clones here, not all; method: immunoSEQ multiplex PCR. Of over 400,000 clones listed, approximately 88% are singletons. Sequencing was performed on peripheral blood. These receptor sequences come from a woman in her fifties or sixties with COVID-19, enrolled during active disease.

The chain uses TRBV6-5 and TRBJ1-1; D not resolved. Trimming took off 7 bases at V and 0 bases at J, with 15 bases between the two ends. CDR3 length: 15 residues. CDR1 is MNHEY, CDR2 SVGAGI, per germline. CDR3 bases: TGTGCCAGCACCCTAAGCTCCTCTTTGAACACTGAAGCTTTCTTT. Amino acids: CASTLSSSLNTEAFF.

V is TRBV23-1 and J is TRBJ1-6; 7 nucleotides match TRBD1. TRBV23-1 is annotated as an ORF whose role is uncertain. This CDR3 is 19 amino acids long. V dropped 0 bases and J dropped 4; count of bases not matched to a gene: 12. CDR3 protein: CASSQSQKGAAPYNSPLHF. The DNA of the CDR3 is TGCGCCAGCAGTCAATCTCAGAAGGGGGCAGCCCCTTATAATTCACCCCTCCACTTT.

The chain recombines TRBV20-1 with TRBJ1-2; D unclear. CDR1 is DFQATT, CDR2 SNEGSKA, per germline (reference sequence). The CDR3 runs to 13 residues. With 3 bases removed from V and 9 bases from J, the gap between germline ends came to 17 bases. The CDR3 protein is CSASEAGLISYTF. Written as DNA, the CDR3 is TGCAGTGCTAGTGAAGCTGGTCTAATTAGCTACACCTTC.

Comment on this clone: The junction differs from germline at one of its ends, possibly a read error. The chain uses TRBV5-6 and TRBJ2-7, with 8 bases lining up with TRBD1. This CDR3 region has 11 residues. Germline CDR1 and CDR2: SGHDT and YYEEEE. The CDR3 spells CASSTQGQVFF. CDR3 bases: TGTGCCAGCAGCACGCAGGGACAGGTCTTCTTC.

The chain couples TRBV19 to TRBJ2-7; unclear D gene. The V gene lost 3 bases and the J gene lost 2 bases, with 11 bases spanning the gap. The CDR3 spans 14 residues. Germline V gives CDR1 LNHDA, CDR2 SQIVND (reference sequence). The CDR3 nucleotides are TGTGCCAGTAGTATTAGCCGGAACACCTACGAGCAGTACTTC. Translating it yields CASSISRNTYEQYF.

This clone has just one count. The CDR3: CASRRGESQGGRNEKLFF. CDR3 coding DNA: TGTGCCAGCAGGAGGGGAGAGTCGCAGGGCGGGAGAAATGAAAAACTGTTTTTT. The chain has TRBV7-2 and TRBJ1-4; perhaps TRBD1 as D (5 bases). The CDR3 totals 18 residues. V lost 6 bases to trimming and J lost 5 bases, with 25 bases between them. Germline V gene sequence: CDR1 SGHTA, CDR2 FQGNSA.

The sample holds one count of this clone. This rearrangement joins TRBV5-1 to TRBJ1-1; D call uncertain. This CDR3 region has 15 residues. CDR1 and CDR2 (germline): SGHRS, YFSETQ. The V end was cut by 1 base, the J end by 11 bases, with 21 bases between. CDR3 nucleotide sequence: TGCGCCAGCAGCTTGATTGCCAGATTCGACGAGCGGGCTTTCTTT. Its protein product is CASSLIARFDERAFF.

The chain has TRBV29-1 and TRBJ1-2; a possible D gene is TRBD1 (6 bases). Germline V gives CDR1 SQVTM, CDR2 ANQGSEA. The CDR3 loop spans 13 amino acids. Trimming pared 0 bases from V and 5 bases from J, leaving 10 bases between. The CDR3 sequence is CSVEEDGTYGYTF. CDR3 nucleotides: TGCAGCGTTGAAGAGGACGGGACATATGGCTACACCTTC. Together with reference TRBV29-1 and TRBJ1-2, the CDR3 gives the full variable domain: SAVISQKPSRDICQRGTSLTIQCQVDSQVTMMFWYRQQPGQSLTLIATANQGSEATYESGFVIDKFPISRPNLTFSTLTVSNMSPEDSSIYLCSVEEDGTYGYTFGSGTRLTVV.

This clone occurred once. This rearrangement joins TRBV24-1 to TRBJ2-1, with D perhaps TRBD1 (6 bases). CDR1 is KGHDR and CDR2 is SFDVKD in the germline V gene. The CDR3 is made up of 14 amino acids. Trimming cost V 2 bases and J 7 bases, with 11 bases left between them. Here the CDR3 DNA reads TGTGCCACCAGTGATTATACAGGGACGAATGAGCAGTTCTTC. Amino acid sequence: CATSDYTGTNEQFF.